A selection of T cell receptor beta chains follows, all from one sample in a study of blood T cell repertoires in COVID-19. Some clones are missing from TCRdb's copy, which holds only in-frame ones; the method was immunoSEQ multiplex PCR. The sample shows 150,000 to 200,000 clones, 80% to 90% of them seen only once. Sequenced material: PBMCs or T cells enriched from blood (not recorded which). These receptors all come from a woman aged 45-60 years in a cohort exposed to, infected with or recovered from COVID-19 (not recorded which). Both conserved end residues are part of each CDR3. Each record gives: D gene, V gene, clone size, J gene, CDR3 DNA, CDR3 protein. The D gene is left open where the match is weak. Not all rows give a size; the values are once, few, many and, for expanded clones, a class.

>TRBD2|TRBV5-8|NA|TRBJ2-1
TGTGCCAGCGTACTAGCGGGTTTCTCCTACAATGAGCAGTTCTTC
CASVLAGFSYNEQFF
>NA|TRBV4-2|NA|TRBJ1-1
TGTGCCAGCAGCCAAGATCGGGGTTCAACCGGGCCGACGGTCACTGAAGCTTTCTTT
CASSQDRGSTGPTVTEAFF
>NA|TRBV6-5|once|TRBJ2-2
TGTGCTTGTCGGTCTAAGTCACTAATAGGGGAGCTGTTTTTT
CACRSKSLIGELFF
>NA|TRBV5-1|NA|TRBJ1-2
TGCGCCAGCAGCTTGGCGGCCGACTCTAACTATGGCTACACCTTC
CASSLAADSNYGYTF
>TRBD1|TRBV5-4|NA|TRBJ2-6
TGTGCCAGCAGCACTGGACAGGGGACTGGTGGGGCCAACGTCCTGACTTTC
CASSTGQGTGGANVLTF
>TRBD2|TRBV9|NA|TRBJ2-7
TGTGCCAGCAGCGCCGCCTTGATGGCGGGAGGGTCCTACGAGCAGTACTTC
CASSAALMAGGSYEQYF
>NA|TRBV11-2|NA|TRBJ2-7
TGTGCCAGCAGCTTAGAGATAGCCACCTACGAGCAGTACTTC
CASSLEIATYEQYF
>NA|TRBV25-1|NA|TRBJ1-1
TGTGCCAGCGGAGGAGGGACTGAAGCTTTCTTT
CASGGGTEAFF
>NA|TRBV28|NA|TRBJ2-2
TGTGCCAGCAGTTTGACGGGTTTTTCCGGGGAGCTGTTTTTT
CASSLTGFSGELFF
>NA|TRBV15|NA|TRBJ1-1
TGTGCCACCGCGGGGGGCCGGTCAAACACTGAAGCTTTCTTT
CATAGGRSNTEAFF
>TRBD1|TRBV29-1|NA|TRBJ2-7
TGCAGCGTTGAAGGTCTGGACAGGACCTCCTCCTACGAGCAGTACTTC
CSVEGLDRTSSYEQYF
>NA|TRBV24-1|NA|TRBJ1-5
TGTGCCACCAGTGGCAGGGGAACTCCTGTTTGGCCCCAGCATTTT
CATSGRGTPVWPQHF
>NA|TRBV10-3|NA|TRBJ2-5
TGTGCCATCAAAAAGGGAGAGGCATCAGAGACCCAGTACTTC
CAIKKGEASETQYF
>TRBD2|TRBV7-2|NA|TRBJ2-7
TGTGCCAGCAGCTTAGGAGCGGGGAGCTCCTACGAGCAGTACTTC
CASSLGAGSSYEQYF
>TRBD1|TRBV28|NA|TRBJ1-5
TGTGCCAGCAGTTTAGCCGGGACAGGTAATCAGCCCCAGCATTTT
CASSLAGTGNQPQHF
>TRBD2|TRBV7-6|NA|TRBJ2-7
TGTGCCAGCAGCTTAGCGCTAGCGGCCTATAAAAACGAGCAGTACTTC
CASSLALAAYKNEQYF
>TRBD1|TRBV6-1|once|TRBJ1-5
TGTGCCAGCAGTGAAAGACAGGGGAATCAGCCCCAGCATTTT
CASSERQGNQPQHF
>TRBD1|TRBV6-5|NA|TRBJ1-1
TGTGCCAGCAGGGAGACAGGGGTGAACACTGAAGCTTTCTTT
CASRETGVNTEAFF
>TRBD1|TRBV20-1|NA|TRBJ1-1
TGCAGTGCTAGTGATGACAGGGGGAACACTGAAGCTTTCTTT
CSASDDRGNTEAFF
>NA|TRBV19|NA|TRBJ1-4
TGTGCCAGTAGTATTCCGCGGACAAACGGAAATGAAAAACTGTTTTTT
CASSIPRTNGNEKLFF
>NA|TRBV10-3|NA|TRBJ1-5
TGTGCCACCGTATCACAAATACAGCAAAATCAGCCCCAGCATTTT
CATVSQIQQNQPQHF
>TRBD1|TRBV28|NA|TRBJ2-5
TGTGCCAGCAGTTTAAGGGGGCCAGAGACCCAGTACTTC
CASSLRGPETQYF
>NA|TRBV19|NA|TRBJ2-7
TGTGCCAGTAGTATCAGGGGCGAGCAGTACTTC
CASSIRGEQYF
>NA|TRBV2|NA|TRBJ2-1
TGTGCCAGCAGTGAAGGGTCGGGTATCAATGAGCAGTTCTTC
CASSEGSGINEQFF
>TRBD1|TRBV28|NA|TRBJ1-3
TGTGCCAGCAGTTCACAGGGGGTGGATGGAAACACCATATATTTT
CASSSQGVDGNTIYF
>NA|TRBV5-1|NA|TRBJ1-3
TGCGCCAGCAGCTTGGGGCAGGGCCTCTCTGGAAACACCATATATTTT
CASSLGQGLSGNTIYF
>NA|TRBV28|NA|TRBJ1-6
TGTGCCAGCAGTGTGCAGAGCGCGGGGAATTCACCCCTCCACTTT
CASSVQSAGNSPLHF
>NA|TRBV5-1|NA|TRBJ1-3
TGCGCCAGCAGCGCTAACTCTGGAAACACCATATATTTT
CASSANSGNTIYF
>NA|TRBV27|NA|TRBJ1-2
TGTGCCAGCAGTTTCACGGTGGACTATGGCTACACCTTC
CASSFTVDYGYTF
>NA|TRBV29-1|once|TRBJ1-1
TGCAGCGTTGAGGGCAGAATGAACACTGAAGCTTTCTTT
CSVEGRMNTEAFF
>TRBD2|TRBV3-1/TRBV3-2|NA|TRBJ2-5
TGTGCCAGCAGCCAAGATATTAGCGGGGGGGCCAGCCAGTACTTC
CASSQDISGGASQYF
>NA|TRBV2|NA|TRBJ2-5
TGTGCCAGCAGTGAAGCTAAACATCGAGGAGAGACCCAGTACTTC
CASSEAKHRGETQYF
>NA|TRBV2|NA|TRBJ2-2
TGTGCCAGCAATGGGCAGGGCAACACCGGGGAGCTGTTTTTT
CASNGQGNTGELFF
>TRBD1|TRBV11-2|NA|TRBJ1-3
TGTGCCAGCAGTGTCGGGACAGGGGACGGAAACACCATATATTTT
CASSVGTGDGNTIYF
>NA|TRBV4-1|NA|TRBJ1-5
TGCGCCAGCAGCCAAGAATCAATAGGGGGTAGGGGAGACAATCAGCCCCAGCATTTT
CASSQESIGGRGDNQPQHF
>NA|TRBV7-6|NA|TRBJ1-6
TGTGCCAGCAGCTATCGGACAGAGAATAATTCACCCCTCCACTTT
CASSYRTENNSPLHF
>NA|TRBV10-3|NA|TRBJ2-3
TGTGCCATCAGAGAAGCGTCTAGCACAGATACGCAGTATTTT
CAIREASSTDTQYF
>TRBD1|TRBV24-1|few|TRBJ2-7
TGTGCCACCCGCTTACGGCAGGGGGCGCGGTACGAGCAGTACTTC
CATRLRQGARYEQYF
>NA|TRBV27|NA|TRBJ1-5
TGTGCCAGCAGTGTTAACAGTTATAGCAATCAGCCCCAGCATTTT
CASSVNSYSNQPQHF
>TRBD2|TRBV7-3|NA|TRBJ2-3
TGTGCCAGCAGCTTTAGCGGGAGTGGAGATACGCAGTATTTT
CASSFSGSGDTQYF
>NA|TRBV28|NA|TRBJ1-2
TGTGCCACACAGGTCCGCAACTATGGCTACACCTTC
CATQVRNYGYTF
>NA|TRBV6-5|NA|TRBJ1-1
TGTGCCGGACTATTGAGCGCCGGGGACACTGAAGCTTTCTTT
CAGLLSAGDTEAFF
>NA|TRBV5-5|NA|TRBJ2-2
TGTGCCAGCAGCTTGGGAGTGAACACCGGGGAGCTGTTTTTT
CASSLGVNTGELFF
>NA|TRBV7-9|NA|TRBJ1-4
TGTGCCAGCAGCTCCCTAAATGAAAAACTGTTTTTT
CASSSLNEKLFF
>NA|TRBV5-8|NA|TRBJ1-5
TGTGCCAGCAGCTTGGGGACGGGAGATGGGCCCCAGCATTTT
CASSLGTGDGPQHF
>TRBD1|TRBV7-2|NA|TRBJ1-6
TGTGCCAGCAGCCCCGGGACAGCGATAGGGAGCCCCCTCCACTTT
CASSPGTAIGSPLHF
>TRBD2|TRBV5-1|NA|TRBJ2-1
TGCGCCAGCAGCTCACGACTAGCAGGTGAGCAGTTCTTC
CASSSRLAGEQFF
>TRBD1|TRBV4-1|NA|TRBJ1-4
TGCGCCAGCAGCCAAGTTATGCTGTCCCTTTGGGACAGTAATGAAAAACTGTTTTTT
CASSQVMLSLWDSNEKLFF
>NA|TRBV11-1|NA|TRBJ1-1
TGTGCCAGCAGCTTAACGGCAGGGAGGACTGAAGCTTTCTTT
CASSLTAGRTEAFF